The 9 T cell receptor beta chains below all came from one sample that was sequenced in a study of T cell changes during pregnancy in multiple sclerosis. Assay used: immunoSEQ multiplex PCR; TCRdb lists only in-frame clones, some missing. The sample records about 100,000 clones, around 94% being singletons. The sample here was peripheral blood, taken in the second trimester of pregnancy. The receptors were gathered from a female donor with multiple sclerosis, enrolled in a pregnancy study.

The table lists this clone with a few counts. The V call is TRBV19, the J call TRBJ1-1; TRBD1 is a possible D gene (6 bases). Germline CDR1 LNHDA, CDR2 SQIVND (reference sequence). The V and J ends lost 5 bases and 10 bases respectively, with 17 bases between them. The CDR3 consists of 13 residues. For the CDR3, the DNA is TGTGCCAGTAGTGCCGGCCCGGGACAAGGAGCTTTCTTT. As protein: CASSAGPGQGAFF. Looking up the rest from reference TRBV19 and TRBJ1-1 gives the full variable domain: DGGITQSPKYLFRKEGQNVTLSCEQNLNHDAMYWYRQDPGQGLRLIYYSQIVNDFQKGDIAEGYSVSREKKESFPLTVTSAQKNPTAFYLCASSAGPGQGAFFGQGTRLTVV.

A single count supports this clone. V and J are TRBV30 and TRBJ1-3; D may be TRBD1 (5 bases). This CDR3 contains 16 residues. Germline loops: CDR1 GTSNPN, CDR2 SVGIG (reference sequence). The V end lost 4 bases, the J end lost 4 bases, and 20 bases lay between the germline ends. This CDR3 reads CAWTRYLAGPGNTIYF. CDR3 in DNA: TGTGCCTGGACCCGTTATTTGGCAGGGCCAGGAAACACCATATATTTT. Full variable domain (outside the CDR3, taken from reference TRBV30 and TRBJ1-3): SQTIHQWPATLVQPVGSPLSLECTVEGTSNPNLYWYRQAAGRGLQLLFYSVGIGQISSEVPQNLSASRPQDRQFILSSKKLLLSDSGFYLCAWTRYLAGPGNTIYFGEGSWLTVV.

The chain uses TRBV19 and TRBJ2-6; 8 bases map to TRBD1. This CDR3 has 19 amino acids. The junction had 13 bases not matched to a gene; V was cut back by 4 bases and J by 2 bases. CDR1 is LNHDA, CDR2 SQIVND, per germline (reference sequence). In DNA form, the CDR3 reads TGTGCCAGTAGTAAGCCAGTGACAGGGGTTGTTGCTGGGGCCAACGTCCTGACTTTC. Protein sequence: CASSKPVTGVVAGANVLTF.

This chain uses TRBV7-9 with TRBJ1-2, with TRBD1 matching 7 bases. V trimming: 1 base; J trimming: 4 bases; junction bases outside the gene matches: 12. Germline CDR1 reads SEHNR; CDR2 reads FQNEAQ (reference sequence). This CDR3 has 17 amino acids. The CDR3 DNA reads TGTGCCAGCAGCTTAGGGTCGGGACAGACCGGAGGCTATGGCTACACCTTC. Protein: CASSLGSGQTGGYGYTF.

Points on this clone: The junction differs from germline at one of its ends, possibly a read error. The CDR3 loop reads CAWRGTSGSRRF. CDR3 DNA sequence: TGTGCCTGGAGGGGTACTAGCGGGAGTCGTCGCTTT. V and J are TRBV30 and TRBJ2-3, with 11 bases aligning to TRBD2. The CDR3 covers 12 residues. Germline CDR1 and CDR2: GTSNPN and SVGIG (reference sequence).

J is TRBJ2-3 and V is TRBV5-1, with a possible D match to TRBD2 (5 bases). The CDR3 spans 15 residues. CDR1 SGHRS and CDR2 YFSETQ come from the germline V gene. V lost 0 bases and J 2 bases, leaving 10 bases between the germline ends. The CDR3: CASSLEGAVTDTQYF. The CDR3 coding sequence is TGCGCCAGCAGCTTGGAAGGAGCGGTCACAGATACGCAGTATTTT.

The chain has TRBV6-1 and TRBJ2-7, with TRBD1 as a possible D gene (5 bases). Trimming left V 6 bases short and J 2 bases short, with 11 bases between. This CDR3 contains 13 residues. Looked up from germline, CDR1 is MNHNS and CDR2 is SASEGT. CDR3 sequence: CASSETVTYEQYF. CDR3 bases: TGTGCCAGCAGCGAGACAGTTACCTACGAGCAGTACTTC.

V gene TRBV18 combines with J gene TRBJ1-5; the D gene is possibly TRBD1 (6 bases). V was cut by 6 bases and J by 7 bases, with 13 bases left in between. This CDR3 is 13 amino acids long. Germline CDR1 KGHSH, CDR2 LQKENI. CDR3 protein: CASSPGELQPQHF. CDR3 nucleotide sequence: TGTGCCAGCTCCCCAGGGGAGTTGCAGCCCCAGCATTTT. Looking up the rest from reference TRBV18 and TRBJ1-5 gives the full variable domain: NAGVMQNPRHLVRRRGQEARLRCSPMKGHSHVYWYRQLPEEGLKFMVYLQKENIIDESGMPKERFSAEFPKEGPSILRIQQVVRGDSAAYFCASSPGELQPQHFGDGTRLSIL.

The V call is TRBV6-5, the J call TRBJ2-7, with D possibly matching TRBD2 (7 bases). The germline V gene has CDR1 MNHEY and CDR2 SVGAGI. The germline V and J ends were trimmed by 2 bases and 5 bases, with 16 bases remaining between them. This CDR3 comprises 15 residues. This CDR3 is CASSYMLRGADEQYF. In DNA form, the CDR3 reads TGTGCCAGCAGTTACATGTTACGGGGGGCGGACGAGCAGTACTTC.